One and the same sample provided the 7 T cell receptor beta chains below, sequenced in a study of cytomegalovirus exposure and HLA in healthy donors. Researchers ran the PCR with 60 Vbeta and 13 Jbeta primers. Repertoires were generated with immunoSEQ multiplex PCR, while TCRdb's copy carries only in-frame clones and drops some. This sample has under 150,000 clones, with approximately 83% found just once. The specimen sequenced was PBMCs. The origin of the receptors is a woman under 30 in good health and CMV-seronegative.

This clone was seen more than once but under ten times. The CDR3 DNA is TGTGCCAGCAGCTTACAGGGGGTACCCACAGATACGCAGTATTTT. Translating it yields CASSLQGVPTDTQYF. V is TRBV7-9 and J is TRBJ2-3, with 7 bases identical to TRBD1. Germline assignment: CDR1 SEHNR and CDR2 FQNEAQ (reference sequence). The V gene end was trimmed by 2 bases and the J gene end by 2 bases; junction bases not matched to a gene: 4. The CDR3 sequence is 15 residues long.

This chain uses TRBV11-3 with TRBJ1-6; unclear D gene. This CDR3 contains 14 residues. Germline-derived CDR1 and CDR2 are SGHNT and YENEEA. The V gene lost 4 bases and the J gene lost 5 bases, with 9 bases spanning the gap. The CDR3 loop reads CASSSGSHNSPLHF. Written as DNA, the CDR3 is TGTGCCAGCAGCTCCGGGTCCCATAATTCACCCCTCCACTTT.

This clone was counted between two and nine times. The rearrangement links TRBV7-9 to TRBJ1-1; 7 bases are shared with TRBD1. CDR1 and CDR2 from the germline V gene are SEHNR and FQNEAQ (reference sequence). The CDR3 totals 14 residues. Germline trimming cut 6 bases from V and 3 bases from J; bases unmatched to any gene: 7. The CDR3: CASSTIRGHTEAFF. The CDR3, as DNA: TGTGCCAGCAGTACTATAAGGGGGCACACTGAAGCTTTCTTT. The variable domain in full, with the rest retrieved from reference TRBV7-9 and TRBJ1-1, is DTGVSQNPRHKITKRGQNVTFRCDPISEHNRLYWYRQTLGQGPEFLTYFQNEAQLEKSRLLSDRFSAERPKGSFSTLEIQRTEQGDSAMYLCASSTIRGHTEAFFGQGTRLTVV.

The rearrangement joins TRBV6-5 to TRBJ2-4; 7 bases are a match to TRBD2. V dropped 8 bases and J dropped 5; count of bases not matched to a gene: 9. The CDR3 has 14 amino acids. The germline V gene has CDR1 MNHEY and CDR2 SVGAGI. CDR3 region: CASGWGGSENIQYF. DNA for the CDR3: TGTGCCAGCGGTTGGGGAGGGAGTGAAAACATTCAGTACTTC.

The chain employs TRBV27 and TRBJ2-2; 8 positions agree with TRBD1. Germline CDR1 MNHEY, CDR2 SMNVEV (reference sequence). This CDR3 region has 16 residues. Unmatched junction bases numbered 10, after V lost 6 bases and J lost 4 bases. In DNA form, the CDR3 reads TGTGCCAGCAGACCAATCGGGACAGGCTTCACCGGGGAGCTGTTTTTT. Its protein is CASRPIGTGFTGELFF.

The chain recombines TRBV6-4 with TRBJ1-1, with TRBD1 matching 7 bases. CDR3 length equals 13 residues. V was pared by 6 bases and J by 8 bases, with 9 bases of the junction left unmatched. Germline V gene lookup returns CDR1 MRHNA and CDR2 SNTAGT. CDR3 sequence reads: CASSQVQGLEAFF. CDR3 DNA: TGTGCCAGCAGCCAAGTACAGGGGTTGGAAGCTTTCTTT.

The V call is TRBV5-5, the J call TRBJ1-6, with 8 bases that match TRBD1. The germline V gene encodes CDR1 SGHKS and CDR2 YYEKEE (reference sequence). The V gene end was trimmed by 4 bases and the J gene end by 6 bases; junction bases not matched to a gene: 3. This CDR3 comprises 14 residues. CDR3 coding DNA: TGTGCCAGCAGCGACAGGGGCTTTAATTCACCCCTCCACTTT. Residues: CASSDRGFNSPLHF.